This TCR beta chain emerged from a study of blood T cells in healthy people across ages (dated by TCRdb to between 2015 and 2016). About the study as a whole: In model experiments, roughly one uniquely barcoded TCR beta cDNA molecule per two T cells was captured by template switching. Age-related changes in TCR beta repertoire diversity were measured in the study by deep sequencing normalized with unique cDNA molecular identifiers. The donors were split into four age groups: young (average around 15 years), middle-aged (more than 35), aged (around 67) and long-lived (over 75). To avoid experimental bias, donors of different ages were distributed randomly across sequencing lanes. For two donors (one aged 18 to 29 and one aged 80 or older), the study analyzed two additional independent replicas of 1 million unique cDNA reads from the same blood draw.

The sample holds many counts of this clonotype. There is no known antigen for this receptor. Base quality data are lacking; no much larger clone is found one base away. The CDR3, cysteine through phenylalanine, is 15 amino acids long. Here the CDR3 DNA is all that survives: 45 bases in frame from base 1. The germline V gene provides CDR1 SQVTM and CDR2 ANQGSEA. Ends trimmed: V by 6 bases, J by 3 bases; bases unmatched to a gene: 11. Library method: 5' RACE. Sequenced using an Illumina HiSeq 2500. A second PCR of about 7 to 12 cycles was run with a J-beta primer mix and a sample-barcoded 5' primer. Each TCR beta cDNA molecule received a unique molecular identifier from a template-switch 5' adaptor carrying 12 random nucleotides. Each sample yielded at least 2.5 million CDR3-containing paired-end reads. All of the RNA was converted into first-strand cDNA using the Mint cDNA synthesis kit, with a TRBC-specific oligonucleotide serving as the primer. Following uracil-DNA glycosylase treatment, all cDNA underwent a first 18-cycle PCR with the universal primers M1SS and BC2_uni_R. On the study's bioinformatics: Normalization of each sample was performed by random selection of 1 million high-quality reads, each carrying a distinct molecular identifier. Instead of being binned into consensus sequences, reads with shared molecular identifiers were discarded. MiTCR, run with a Q25 quality threshold and the strictest error-elimination algorithm, handled CDR3 identification, clonotype clustering and error correction. A nonparametric unseen species model with Euler transformation was used to estimate lower-bound total TCR beta diversity. TCRdb's own reprocessing of the public reads used fastp at Q25 and MiXCR and kept productive beta chains. Identical CDR3 protein sequences are pooled into one entry, listed with their most common genes and DNA. It is TCRdb's table, rather than the study itself, that gives the V and J calls and clone size. The sample profile shows around 900,000 distinct CDR3 sequences; about 51% of them were found once. Together, the top ten hold 20% to 25% of the sample.

Systemically healthy Caucasian individuals from Russia, 35 to 50 in total and aged roughly 6 to 90 years, were included as donors. Around 10 milliliters of peripheral blood were drawn from each donor into EDTA-treated Vacutainer tubes. Ficoll-Paque density-gradient centrifugation was used to isolate PBMCs, with at least 7 million obtained per sample. Total RNA was extracted from PBMCs with Trizol reagent, with at least 5.5 micrograms obtained per sample. For every donor, an aliquot of PBMCs went through flow cytometry to measure the percentages of naive CD45RAhigh/CD27high T cells. Overall study results and their limits: Observed TCR beta diversity per million T cells fell roughly linearly with age, and a significant reduction was already apparent by age roughly 40. The percentage of naive T cells measured by flow cytometry correlated strongly with observed TCR beta diversity. Because profiling used bulk unsorted PBMCs, naive and antigen-experienced compartments could not be compared conclusively. Compared with the aged group, the long-lived group had more naive CD4+ T cells, fewer expanded clones and increased TCR diversity, suggesting age selection. Estimates of total diversity from one million sequenced T cells were regarded as lower bounds and underestimates. Because the CMV infection status of the donors was unknown, age-related changes in expanded clonotypes may potentially have been confounded.

The sequencing sample was made of blood. The chain links TRBV29-1 with TRBJ2-3; 8 junctional bases match TRBD1. The sequence was obtained from a woman in her fifties or sixties in good health. The sequence in DNA is TGCAGCGTAATGATTCAGGGGGCGCGGACAGATACGCAGTATTTT. Translated, it gives CSVMIQGARTDTQYF.